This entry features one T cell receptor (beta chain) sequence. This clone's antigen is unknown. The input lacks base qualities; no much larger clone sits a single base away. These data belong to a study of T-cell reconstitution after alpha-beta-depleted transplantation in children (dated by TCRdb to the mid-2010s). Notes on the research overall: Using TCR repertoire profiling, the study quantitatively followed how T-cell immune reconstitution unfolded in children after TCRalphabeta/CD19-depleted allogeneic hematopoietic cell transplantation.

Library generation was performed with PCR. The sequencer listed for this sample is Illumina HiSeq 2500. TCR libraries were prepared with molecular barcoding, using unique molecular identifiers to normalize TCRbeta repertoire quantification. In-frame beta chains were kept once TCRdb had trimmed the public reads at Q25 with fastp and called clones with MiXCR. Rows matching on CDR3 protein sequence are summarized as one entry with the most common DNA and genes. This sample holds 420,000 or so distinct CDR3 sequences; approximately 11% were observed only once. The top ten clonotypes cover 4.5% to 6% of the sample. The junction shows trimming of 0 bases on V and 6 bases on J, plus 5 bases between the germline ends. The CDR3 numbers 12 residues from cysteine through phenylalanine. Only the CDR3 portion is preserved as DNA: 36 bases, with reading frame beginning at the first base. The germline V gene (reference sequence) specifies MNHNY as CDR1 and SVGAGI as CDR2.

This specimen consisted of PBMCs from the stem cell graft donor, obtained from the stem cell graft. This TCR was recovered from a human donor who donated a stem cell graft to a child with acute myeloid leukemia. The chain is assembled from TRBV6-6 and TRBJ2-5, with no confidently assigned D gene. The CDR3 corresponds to CASSYSSQTQYF. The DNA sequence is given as TGTGCCAGCAGTTACTCGTCCCAGACCCAGTACTTC.